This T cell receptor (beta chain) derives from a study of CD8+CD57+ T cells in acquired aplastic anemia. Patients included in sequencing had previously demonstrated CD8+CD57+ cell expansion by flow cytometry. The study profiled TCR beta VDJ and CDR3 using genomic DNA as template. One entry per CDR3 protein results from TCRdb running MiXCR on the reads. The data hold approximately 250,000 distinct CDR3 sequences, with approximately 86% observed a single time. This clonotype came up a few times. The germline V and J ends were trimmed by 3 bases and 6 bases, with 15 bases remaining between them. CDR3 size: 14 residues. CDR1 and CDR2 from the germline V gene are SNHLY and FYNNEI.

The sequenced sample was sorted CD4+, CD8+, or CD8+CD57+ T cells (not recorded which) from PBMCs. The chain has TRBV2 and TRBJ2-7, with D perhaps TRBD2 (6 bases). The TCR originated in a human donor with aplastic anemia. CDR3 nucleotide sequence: TGTGCCAGCAGTGATGCAGGCCCCGGGGGCGAGCAGTACTTC. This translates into CASSDAGPGGEQYF.